Presented here are 8 T cell receptor beta chains from one specimen sequenced in a study of T cell changes during pregnancy in multiple sclerosis. Profiled with immunoSEQ multiplex PCR; TCRdb holds only in-frame clones, not every one. The table has around 60,000 clones, roughly 92% seen once; the top ten hold approximately 1.5%. The sample in question was peripheral blood, obtained in the second trimester of pregnancy. These receptors all stem from a female donor with multiple sclerosis, enrolled in a pregnancy study.

The chain uses TRBV6-5 and TRBJ1-1; the D gene is possibly TRBD1 (6 bases). The CDR3 is 15 residues long. The ends were cut back, 5 bases at V and 2 bases at J, with 15 bases in the middle. The germline gives CDR1 MNHEY, CDR2 SVGAGI. CDR3 DNA sequence: TGTGCCAGCAGTCCGTCACAGGGAGTAAACACTGAAGCTTTCTTT. Residues: CASSPSQGVNTEAFF.

The chain joins TRBV2 to TRBJ1-5, with D unclear. V lost 6 bases and J lost 7, with 19 bases in between. CDR1 is SNHLY and CDR2 is FYNNEI in the germline V gene. The CDR3 runs 15 residues. The CDR3, as DNA: TGTGCCAGCAGGTGGGGAGACGGCGGTGGGCAGCCCCAGCATTTT. It translates to CASRWGDGGGQPQHF.

The DNA for the CDR3 is TGTGCCAGCAGCCAACAGGGGGCGGGAGGCTACACCTTC. Encoded protein: CASSQQGAGGYTF. The rearrangement uses TRBV6-1 and TRBJ1-2; 9 positions match TRBD1. Germline CDR1 reads MNHNS; CDR2 reads SASEGT. The CDR3 runs to 13 residues. V lost 6 bases, J lost 8 bases, and 7 bases stayed unmatched.

This chain joins TRBV5-5 and TRBJ2-7; TRBD1 might be the D (5 bases). The germline CDR1 and CDR2 sequences are SGHKS and YYEKEE (reference sequence). V lost 1 base to trimming and J lost 3 bases, with 8 bases between them. This CDR3 region has 13 residues. CDR3 sequence (DNA): TGTGCCAGCAGCTTGACGGACAACTACGAGCAGTACTTC. This gives the protein CASSLTDNYEQYF. Drawing the rest from reference TRBV5-5 and TRBJ2-7, the complete variable domain is DAGVTQSPTHLIKTRGQQVTLRCSPISGHKSVSWYQQVLGQGPQFIFQYYEKEERGRGNFPDRFSARQFPNYSSELNVNALLLGDSALYLCASSLTDNYEQYFGPGTRLTVT.

The chain combines TRBV29-1 with TRBJ1-1, with D perhaps matching TRBD1 (5 bases). This CDR3 spans 12 amino acids. Germline V lookup: CDR1 SQVTM, CDR2 ANQGSEA. V dropped 7 bases and J dropped 5 bases, with 14 bases sitting between them. The CDR3 loop is CSADQGFTEAFF. The CDR3 DNA reads as TGCAGCGCTGACCAGGGTTTTACTGAAGCTTTCTTT.

The J gene is TRBJ1-5, the V gene TRBV28; D not certain. V was shortened by 4 bases and J by 3 bases, with 16 bases between the two germline ends. Germline V gives CDR1 MDHEN, CDR2 SYDVKM. CDR3 length: 16 amino acids. CDR3 region: CASSSTLGDPNQPQHF. The CDR3 coding sequence is TGTGCCAGCAGTTCCACCCTCGGGGATCCCAATCAGCCCCAGCATTTT.

The rearrangement uses TRBV7-4 and TRBJ1-2, with TRBD1 matching over 11 bases. V gave up 4 bases and J gave up 5 bases; unmatched junction bases: 9. The CDR3 is 16 amino acids. Germline V CDR1 and CDR2: SGHVT, SQSDAQ. CDR3 residues: CASSSLRTGGAYGYTF. Written as DNA, the CDR3 is TGTGCCAGCAGCTCTTTACGGACAGGGGGCGCGTATGGCTACACCTTC.

This chain links TRBV5-4 with TRBJ2-7, with D possibly being TRBD1 (6 bases). The CDR3 is 13 amino acids. Trimming removed 4 bases from V and 1 base from J, with 9 bases in between. Germline V lookup: CDR1 SGHNT, CDR2 YYREEE (reference sequence). DNA of the CDR3: TGTGCCAGCAGCAGTGGACAGTCCTACGAGCAGTACTTC. It translates to CASSSGQSYEQYF.